This is a list of T cell receptor beta chains from one sample in a study of T cells in narcolepsy. The table came from immunoSEQ multiplex PCR; TCRdb's copy has only in-frame clones and leaves some out. The data show about 32,000 clones, around three quarters seen once. The sequencing input was memory (CD45RA-) CD4+ T cells from blood. These receptors were collected from a human donor in good health. CDR3s include the opening cysteine and the closing phenylalanine or tryptophan. The order of the fields is V gene, clone size, J gene, D gene, CDR3 protein, CDR3 DNA. A D gene is named only where the DNA matches it firmly. Clone size is stated in some rows and not others, as once, few, many or a class when expanded.

V: TRBV27; size: .; J: TRBJ1-1; D: .; CDR3: CASREGGRKAFF; DNA: TGTGCCAGCAGGGAGGGGGGGAGAAAAGCTTTCTTT
V: TRBV27; size: .; J: TRBJ2-1; D: TRBD2; CDR3: CASSKAGGAYNEQFF; DNA: TGTGCCAGCAGTAAAGCGGGAGGGGCGTACAATGAGCAGTTCTTC
V: TRBV6-5; size: .; J: TRBJ2-2; D: TRBD2; CDR3: CASSYSGGRTGELFF; DNA: TGTGCCAGCAGTTACTCTGGCGGGAGGACCGGGGAGCTGTTTTTT
V: TRBV2; size: .; J: TRBJ1-5; D: .; CDR3: CASRGTGNQPQHF; DNA: TGTGCCAGCAGGGGGACGGGCAATCAGCCCCAGCATTTT
V: TRBV5-8; size: .; J: TRBJ2-1; D: TRBD2; CDR3: CASSRGLAGALYNEQFF; DNA: TGTGCCAGCAGCCGCGGACTAGCGGGGGCTCTATACAATGAGCAGTTCTTC
V: TRBV10-1; size: .; J: TRBJ2-5; D: .; CDR3: CASSPIGQGGEQYF; DNA: TGCGCCAGCAGTCCCATCGGGCAGGGCGGAGAGCAGTACTTC
V: TRBV18; size: .; J: TRBJ2-6; D: .; CDR3: CASPTAGANVLTF; DNA: TGTGCCAGCCCGACGGCTGGGGCCAACGTCCTGACTTTC
V: TRBV6-5; size: once; J: TRBJ1-1; D: TRBD1; CDR3: CASSTERHPGGWAFF; DNA: TGTGCCAGCAGTACAGAACGCCACCCAGGGGGGTGGGCTTTCTTT
V: TRBV18; size: .; J: TRBJ1-2; D: .; CDR3: CASSPQAGEFGYTF; DNA: TGTGCCAGCTCACCACAGGCAGGGGAGTTTGGCTACACCTTC
V: TRBV7-7; size: .; J: TRBJ1-1; D: .; CDR3: CASSPSLQAEAFF; DNA: TGTGCCAGCAGCCCATCCTTACAGGCCGAAGCTTTCTTT
V: TRBV5-1; size: .; J: TRBJ2-7; D: .; CDR3: CASSLGGYEGGEQYF; DNA: TGCGCCAGCAGCTTGGGGGGTTATGAGGGAGGCGAGCAGTACTTC
V: TRBV29-1; size: .; J: TRBJ1-3; D: .; CDR3: CSGGDSGNTIYF; DNA: TGCAGCGGAGGGGACTCTGGAAACACCATATATTTT
V: TRBV2; size: .; J: TRBJ1-1; D: .; CDR3: CASSQNTEAFF; DNA: TGTGCCAGCAGTCAGAACACTGAAGCTTTCTTT
V: TRBV6-1; size: .; J: TRBJ1-5; D: .; CDR3: CASSVPGPQHF; DNA: TGTGCCAGCAGTGTTCCCGGGCCCCAGCATTTT
V: TRBV18; size: .; J: TRBJ1-1; D: .; CDR3: CASSPPGLRGSNTEAFF; DNA: TGTGCCAGCTCACCACCGGGCCTTCGGGGTTCAAACACTGAAGCTTTCTTT
V: TRBV9; size: .; J: TRBJ1-1; D: .; CDR3: CASSVGSLGNTEAFF; DNA: TGTGCCAGCAGCGTAGGGAGTTTAGGGAACACTGAAGCTTTCTTT
V: TRBV30; size: .; J: TRBJ2-1; D: .; CDR3: CAWSWGAYNEQFF; DNA: TGTGCCTGGAGTTGGGGCGCCTACAATGAGCAGTTCTTC
V: TRBV5-4; size: .; J: TRBJ2-2; D: .; CDR3: CASSSDFTGELFF; DNA: TGTGCCAGCAGCTCGGATTTTACCGGGGAGCTGTTTTTT
V: TRBV18; size: .; J: TRBJ1-2; D: .; CDR3: CASSRENYGYTF; DNA: TGTGCCAGCTCACGGGAAAACTATGGCTACACCTTC
V: TRBV9; size: .; J: TRBJ2-1; D: .; CDR3: CASSVVGASNEQFF; DNA: TGTGCCAGCAGCGTAGTAGGAGCAAGTAATGAGCAGTTCTTC
V: TRBV25-1; size: .; J: TRBJ2-1; D: .; CDR3: CASSLPGASSHEQFF; DNA: TGTGCCAGCAGCCTGCCTGGGGCTAGCTCCCATGAGCAGTTCTTC
V: TRBV25-1; size: .; J: TRBJ1-1; D: .; CDR3: CASHDGEAFF; DNA: TGTGCCAGTCATGACGGTGAAGCTTTCTTT
V: TRBV11-3; size: few; J: TRBJ1-2; D: .; CDR3: CASSPSEWTREDGYTF; DNA: TGTGCCAGCAGCCCCAGTGAATGGACACGGGAAGATGGCTACACCTTC
V: TRBV6-6; size: few; J: TRBJ1-2; D: .; CDR3: CASSSQGYGYGYTF; DNA: TGTGCCAGCAGTTCACAGGGATACGGCTATGGCTACACCTTC
V: TRBV18; size: .; J: TRBJ2-1; D: .; CDR3: CASSPMGEQFF; DNA: TGTGCCAGCTCACCAATGGGGGAGCAGTTCTTC
V: TRBV11-2; size: .; J: TRBJ2-2; D: .; CDR3: CASSSGTSGYTGELFF; DNA: TGTGCCAGCAGTTCAGGGACAAGCGGGTACACCGGGGAGCTGTTTTTT
V: TRBV5-1; size: medium-sized; J: TRBJ2-1; D: .; CDR3: CASSLDGSSYNEQFF; DNA: TGCGCCAGCAGCTTGGACGGAAGCTCCTACAATGAGCAGTTCTTC
V: TRBV9; size: .; J: TRBJ1-3; D: .; CDR3: CASSVEPAAAGNTIYF; DNA: TGTGCCAGCAGCGTAGAACCGGCAGCCGCGGGAAACACCATATATTTT
V: TRBV30; size: .; J: TRBJ1-6; D: .; CDR3: CAWSGPLRGRNSPLHF; DNA: TGTGCCTGGAGCGGGCCCCTCAGGGGCCGCAATTCACCCCTCCACTTT
V: TRBV4-2; size: .; J: TRBJ2-2; D: .; CDR3: CASSPSGTTGELFF; DNA: TGTGCCAGCAGCCCATCCGGGACTACCGGGGAGCTGTTTTTT
V: TRBV5-6; size: .; J: TRBJ2-2; D: .; CDR3: CASSAWVARHTGELFF; DNA: TGTGCCAGCAGCGCGTGGGTAGCCCGTCACACCGGGGAGCTGTTTTTT
V: TRBV6-1; size: .; J: TRBJ1-1; D: .; CDR3: CAALGRNTEAFF; DNA: TGTGCCGCTCTTGGAAGGAACACTGAAGCTTTCTTT
V: TRBV2; size: .; J: TRBJ2-1; D: .; CDR3: CASSEALFGGYEQFF; DNA: TGTGCCAGCAGTGAAGCGCTTTTCGGGGGCTACGAGCAGTTCTTC
V: TRBV9; size: .; J: TRBJ2-2; D: TRBD2; CDR3: CASSTRTSGRAGELFF; DNA: TGTGCCAGCAGCACTCGGACTAGCGGGAGGGCCGGGGAGCTGTTTTTT
V: TRBV9; size: .; J: TRBJ2-3; D: .; CDR3: CATPDQGGDTQYF; DNA: TGTGCCACCCCAGATCAGGGAGGAGATACGCAGTATTTT
V: TRBV10-2; size: .; J: TRBJ2-7; D: .; CDR3: CASSVLSSYEQYF; DNA: TGCGCCAGCAGTGTACTGTCCTCCTACGAGCAGTACTTC
V: TRBV7-6; size: .; J: TRBJ2-5; D: .; CDR3: CASSPGQETQYF; DNA: TGTGCCAGCAGCCCGGGGCAAGAGACCCAGTACTTC
V: TRBV7-9; size: once; J: TRBJ2-5; D: .; CDR3: CASSPFVGGGNLQETQYF; DNA: TGTGCCAGCAGTCCGTTTGTGGGAGGGGGAAATCTCCAAGAGACCCAGTACTTC
V: TRBV18; size: .; J: TRBJ2-7; D: TRBD2; CDR3: CASSQGLAGGYGEQYF; DNA: TGTGCCAGCTCACAGGGACTAGCGGGGGGGTATGGCGAGCAGTACTTC